This TCR beta chain was identified in a study of control samples from healthy donors and cancer patients. The repertoire was sequenced with immunoSEQ multiplex PCR; TCRdb's copy has only in-frame clones and lacks some. This sample carries 100,000 to 150,000 clones, around 90% of them seen once, and the ten largest clones take about 2.5%. This CDR3 has 15 amino acids. The chain has TRBV12-2 and TRBJ1-5. TRBV12-2 is described as a pseudogene. This TCR derives from a man aged 35-49 years in good health. The specimen sequenced was blood. CDR3 region: CASRLPDCGNQPQHF. The CDR3, as DNA: TGTGCAAGTCGCCTTCCCGATTGTGGCAATCAGCCCCAGCATTTT.